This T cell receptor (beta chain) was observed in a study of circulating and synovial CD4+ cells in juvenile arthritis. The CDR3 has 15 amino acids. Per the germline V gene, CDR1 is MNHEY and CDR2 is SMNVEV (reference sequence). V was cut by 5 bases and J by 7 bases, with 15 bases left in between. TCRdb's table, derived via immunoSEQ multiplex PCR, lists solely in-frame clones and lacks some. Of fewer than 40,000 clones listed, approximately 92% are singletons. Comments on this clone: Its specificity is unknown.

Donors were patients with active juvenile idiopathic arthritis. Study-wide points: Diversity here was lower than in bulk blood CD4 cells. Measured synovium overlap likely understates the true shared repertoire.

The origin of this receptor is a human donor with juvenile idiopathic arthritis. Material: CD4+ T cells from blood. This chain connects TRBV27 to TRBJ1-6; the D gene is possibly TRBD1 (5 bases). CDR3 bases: TGTGCCAGCAGTGCTCTCAGGGATTTCAATTCACCCCTCCACTTT. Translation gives CASSALRDFNSPLHF.